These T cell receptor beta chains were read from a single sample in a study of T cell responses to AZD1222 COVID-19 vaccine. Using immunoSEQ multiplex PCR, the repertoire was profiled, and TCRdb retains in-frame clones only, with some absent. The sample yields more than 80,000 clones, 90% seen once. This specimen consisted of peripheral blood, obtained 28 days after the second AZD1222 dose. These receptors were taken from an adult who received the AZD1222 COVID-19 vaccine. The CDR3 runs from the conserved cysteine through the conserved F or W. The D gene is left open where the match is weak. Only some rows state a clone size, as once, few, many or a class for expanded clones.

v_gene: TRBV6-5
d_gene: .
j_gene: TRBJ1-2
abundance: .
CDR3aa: CASSYSGGSYGYTF
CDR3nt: TGTGCCAGCAGTTACTCGGGGGGGTCCTATGGCTACACCTTC

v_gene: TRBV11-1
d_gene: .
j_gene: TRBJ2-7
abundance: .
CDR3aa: CASSPPWLPYEQYF
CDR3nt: TGTGCCAGCAGCCCGCCATGGTTACCTTACGAGCAGTACTTC

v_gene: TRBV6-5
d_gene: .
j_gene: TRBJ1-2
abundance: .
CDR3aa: CASSYSQGSGYTF
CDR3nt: TGTGCCAGCAGTTACTCTCAGGGGTCTGGCTACACCTTC

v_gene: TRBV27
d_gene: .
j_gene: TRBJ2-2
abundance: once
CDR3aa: CASSGQPNTGELFF
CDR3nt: TGTGCCAGCAGTGGGCAGCCGAACACCGGGGAGCTGTTTTTT

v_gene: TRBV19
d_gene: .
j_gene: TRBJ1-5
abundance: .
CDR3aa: CASRYGSGISNQPQHF
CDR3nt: TGTGCCAGTAGGTATGGATCTGGTATAAGCAATCAGCCCCAGCATTTT

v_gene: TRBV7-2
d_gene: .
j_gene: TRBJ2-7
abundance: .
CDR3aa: CASSLAWTLTYEQYF
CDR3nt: TGTGCCAGCAGCTTAGCGTGGACTCTTACCTACGAGCAGTACTTC

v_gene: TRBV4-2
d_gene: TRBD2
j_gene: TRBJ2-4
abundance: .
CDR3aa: CASSQGGGAGVAKNIQYF
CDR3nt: TGTGCCAGCAGCCAAGGCGGGGGGGCGGGTGTGGCCAAAAACATTCAGTACTTC

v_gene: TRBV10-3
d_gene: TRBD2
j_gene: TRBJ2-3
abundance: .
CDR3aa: CAIKSTSGEDTQYF
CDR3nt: TGTGCCATCAAGTCGACTAGCGGGGAGGATACGCAGTATTTT

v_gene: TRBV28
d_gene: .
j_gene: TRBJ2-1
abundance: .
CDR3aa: CASSLGQFHNEQFF
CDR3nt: TGTGCCAGCAGTCTCGGACAGTTCCACAATGAGCAGTTCTTC

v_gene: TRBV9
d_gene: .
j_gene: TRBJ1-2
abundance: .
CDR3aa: CASSVGRDLIYGYTF
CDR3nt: TGTGCCAGCAGCGTAGGCAGGGACTTAATCTATGGCTACACCTTC

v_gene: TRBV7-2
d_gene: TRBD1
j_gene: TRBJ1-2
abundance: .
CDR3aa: CASSPLGTGGAPGYTF
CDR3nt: TGTGCCAGCAGCCCCCTAGGTACAGGGGGCGCCCCTGGCTACACCTTC

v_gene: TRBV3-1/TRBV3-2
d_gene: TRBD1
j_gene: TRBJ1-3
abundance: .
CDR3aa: CASSQESTGVYRTIYF
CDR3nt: TGTGCCAGCAGCCAAGAGTCGACAGGGGTTTATCGGACCATATATTTT

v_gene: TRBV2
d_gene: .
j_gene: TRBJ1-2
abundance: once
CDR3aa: CASSGQGLDYGYTF
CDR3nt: TGTGCCAGCAGTGGGCAGGGACTTGACTATGGCTACACCTTC